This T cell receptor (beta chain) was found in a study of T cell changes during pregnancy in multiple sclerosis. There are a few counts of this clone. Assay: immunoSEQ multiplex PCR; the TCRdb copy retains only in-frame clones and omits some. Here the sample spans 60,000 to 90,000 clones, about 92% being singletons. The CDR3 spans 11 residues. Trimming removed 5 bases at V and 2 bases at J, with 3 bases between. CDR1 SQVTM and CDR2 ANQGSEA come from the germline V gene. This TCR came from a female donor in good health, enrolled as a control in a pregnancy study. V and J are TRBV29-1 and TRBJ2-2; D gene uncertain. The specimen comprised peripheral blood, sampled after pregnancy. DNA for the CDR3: TGCAGCGTTCTAAACACCGGGGAGCTGTTTTTT. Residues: CSVLNTGELFF.